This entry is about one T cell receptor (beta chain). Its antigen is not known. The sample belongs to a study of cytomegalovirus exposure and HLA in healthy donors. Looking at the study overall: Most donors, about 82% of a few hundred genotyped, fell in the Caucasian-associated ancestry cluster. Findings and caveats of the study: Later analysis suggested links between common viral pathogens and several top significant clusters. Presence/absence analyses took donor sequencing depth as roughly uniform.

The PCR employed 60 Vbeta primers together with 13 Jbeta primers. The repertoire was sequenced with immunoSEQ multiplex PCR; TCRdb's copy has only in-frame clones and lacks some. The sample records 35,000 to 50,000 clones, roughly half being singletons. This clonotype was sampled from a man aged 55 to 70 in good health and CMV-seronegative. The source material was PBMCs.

CDR3 residues: CASSELGETQYF. CDR3 nucleotide sequence: TGTGCCAGCAGTGAACTCGGGGAGACCCAGTACTTC. This chain connects TRBV6-1 to TRBJ2-5; D gene ambiguous. The CDR3 extends over 12 amino acids. Germline CDR1 is MNHNS and CDR2 is SASEGT. The V gene lost 2 bases and the J gene lost 5 bases, with 6 bases spanning the gap.